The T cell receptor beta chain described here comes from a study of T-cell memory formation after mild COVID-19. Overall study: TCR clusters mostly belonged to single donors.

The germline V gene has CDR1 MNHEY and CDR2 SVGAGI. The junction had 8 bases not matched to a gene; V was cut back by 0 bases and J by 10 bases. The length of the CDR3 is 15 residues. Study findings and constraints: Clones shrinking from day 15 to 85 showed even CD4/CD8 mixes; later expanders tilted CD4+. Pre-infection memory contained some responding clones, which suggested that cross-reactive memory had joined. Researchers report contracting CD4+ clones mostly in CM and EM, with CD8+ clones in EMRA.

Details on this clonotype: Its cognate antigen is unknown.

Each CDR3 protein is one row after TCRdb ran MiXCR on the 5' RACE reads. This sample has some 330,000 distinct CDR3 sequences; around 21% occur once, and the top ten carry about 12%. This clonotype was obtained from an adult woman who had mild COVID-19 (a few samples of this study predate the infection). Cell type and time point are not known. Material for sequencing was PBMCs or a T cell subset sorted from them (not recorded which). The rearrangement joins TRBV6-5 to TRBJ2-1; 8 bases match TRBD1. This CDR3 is CASSYSAGGTKEQFF. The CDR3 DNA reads TGTGCCAGCAGTTACTCAGCAGGGGGCACAAAGGAGCAGTTCTTC.